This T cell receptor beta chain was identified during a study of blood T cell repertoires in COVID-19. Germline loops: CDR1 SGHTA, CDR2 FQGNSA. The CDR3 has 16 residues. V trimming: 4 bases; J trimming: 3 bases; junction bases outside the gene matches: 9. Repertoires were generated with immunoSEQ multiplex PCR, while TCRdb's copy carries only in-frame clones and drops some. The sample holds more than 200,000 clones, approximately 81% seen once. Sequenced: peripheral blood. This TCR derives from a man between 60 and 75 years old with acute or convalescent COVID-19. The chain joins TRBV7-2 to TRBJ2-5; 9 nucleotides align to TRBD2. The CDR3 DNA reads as TGTGCCAGCAGCTCTTCTAGCGGGGCCCTAAAAGAGACCCAGTACTTC. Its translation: CASSSSSGALKETQYF.